The 6 T cell receptor beta chains listed next were all sequenced from one sample in a study of T cells in localized non-small cell lung cancer. Data came from immunoSEQ multiplex PCR; TCRdb stores just in-frame clones and leaves some out. The table has some 31,000 clones, 88% seen once; the top ten hold around 4%. Sample: peripheral blood, taken before any cancer treatment. The receptors derive from a woman between 35 and 75 years old with stage I lung adenocarcinoma.

The chain couples TRBV27 to TRBJ1-5; D possibly corresponds to TRBD1 (6 bases). V lost 5 bases, J lost 9 bases, and 17 bases lay in between. The CDR3 covers 14 residues. Germline CDR1 and CDR2: MNHEY and SMNVEV (reference sequence). This CDR3 is CASSRTDHRVPQHF. The CDR3 nucleotides are TGTGCCAGCAGTCGGACAGACCATAGGGTGCCCCAGCATTTT.

The chain links TRBV5-8 to TRBJ1-5; 8 positions agree with TRBD1. The ends lost 4 bases at V and 6 bases at J; junction bases unmatched: 6. The CDR3 is made up of 14 amino acids. Per germline, CDR1 SGHTS and CDR2 YDEGEE. CDR3 loop: CASSTDRESQPQHF. The CDR3 nucleotides read TGTGCCAGCAGCACGGACAGGGAAAGTCAGCCCCAGCATTTT.

The rearrangement uses TRBV19 and TRBJ2-6, with 11 bases fitting TRBD2. The CDR3 consists of 19 residues. CDR1 LNHDA and CDR2 SQIVND come from the germline V gene (reference sequence). After removal of 4 bases from V and 1 base from J, the junction contained 9 bases not matched to a gene. CDR3 loop: CASSTTRLAGTSGANVLTF. CDR3 bases: TGTGCCAGTAGTACAACCAGACTAGCGGGGACGTCTGGGGCCAACGTCCTGACTTTC.

The gene calls are TRBV15 and TRBJ1-3; perhaps TRBD1 as D (5 bases). This CDR3 contains 14 residues. Germline CDR1 reads LNHNV; CDR2 reads YYDKDF (reference sequence). Trimming pared 2 bases from V and 3 bases from J, leaving 8 bases between. As DNA, the CDR3 is TGTGCCACCAGCAGAAGGGACGGTGGAAACACCATATATTTT. This gives the protein CATSRRDGGNTIYF.

The chain couples TRBV7-8 to TRBJ2-1; D possibly corresponds to TRBD2 (7 bases). Germline lookup yields CDR1 SGHVS and CDR2 FQNEAQ. V was clipped by 1 base and J by 0 bases, with 10 bases between them. The CDR3 is 16 amino acids. The CDR3 nucleotides read TGTGCCAGCAGCTTAGAAGGGGGGGGCTCCTACAATGAGCAGTTCTTC. It yields the protein CASSLEGGGSYNEQFF. Supplemented by reference TRBV7-8 and TRBJ2-1, the full variable domain reads GAGVSQSPRYKVAKRGQDVALRCDPISGHVSLFWYQQALGQGPEFLTYFQNEAQLDKSGLPSDRFFAERPEGSVSTLKIQRTQQEDSAVYLCASSLEGGGSYNEQFFGPGTRLTVL.

The V and J genes are TRBV27 and TRBJ2-1; 8 bases match TRBD1. CDR1 and CDR2 from the germline V gene are MNHEY and SMNVEV (reference sequence). The J segment lost 6 bases and the V segment lost 4 bases, leaving 14 bases of the junction unmatched. This CDR3 contains 17 residues. CDR3 residues: CASSSPSGQVFGNEQFF. CDR3 DNA sequence: TGTGCCAGCAGTTCCCCTTCGGGACAGGTCTTCGGCAATGAGCAGTTCTTC.